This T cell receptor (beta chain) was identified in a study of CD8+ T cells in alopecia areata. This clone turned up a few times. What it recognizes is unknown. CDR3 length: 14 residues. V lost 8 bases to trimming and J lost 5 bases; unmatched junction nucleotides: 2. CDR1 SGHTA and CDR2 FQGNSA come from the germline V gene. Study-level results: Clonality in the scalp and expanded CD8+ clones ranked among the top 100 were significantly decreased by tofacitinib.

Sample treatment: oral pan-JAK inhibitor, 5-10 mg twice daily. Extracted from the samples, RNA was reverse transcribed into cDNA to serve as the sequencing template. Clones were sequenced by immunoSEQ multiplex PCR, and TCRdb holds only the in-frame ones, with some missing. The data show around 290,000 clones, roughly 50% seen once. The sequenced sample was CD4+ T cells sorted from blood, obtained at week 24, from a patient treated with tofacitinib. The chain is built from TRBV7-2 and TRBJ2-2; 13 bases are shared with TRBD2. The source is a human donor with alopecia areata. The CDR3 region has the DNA TGTGCCAGCCGGACTAGCGGGGGAACCGGGGAGCTGTTTTTT. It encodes CASRTSGGTGELFF. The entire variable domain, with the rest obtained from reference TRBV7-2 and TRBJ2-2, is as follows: GAGVSQSPSNKVTEKGKDVELRCDPISGHTALYWYRQSLGQGLEFLIYFQGNSAPDKSGLPSDRFSAERTGGSVSTLTIQRTQQEDSAVYLCASRTSGGTGELFFGEGSRLTVL.